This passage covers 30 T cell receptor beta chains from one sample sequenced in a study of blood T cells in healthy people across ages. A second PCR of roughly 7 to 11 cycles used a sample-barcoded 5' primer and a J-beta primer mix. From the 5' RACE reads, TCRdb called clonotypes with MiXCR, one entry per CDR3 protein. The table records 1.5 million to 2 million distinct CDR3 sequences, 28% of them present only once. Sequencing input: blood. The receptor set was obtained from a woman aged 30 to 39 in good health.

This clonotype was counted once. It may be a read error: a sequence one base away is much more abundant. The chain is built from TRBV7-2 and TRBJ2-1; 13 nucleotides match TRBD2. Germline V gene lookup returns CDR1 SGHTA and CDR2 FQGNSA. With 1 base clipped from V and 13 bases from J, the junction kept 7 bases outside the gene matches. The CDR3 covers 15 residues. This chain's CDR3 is CASSLGTSGGNIQFF. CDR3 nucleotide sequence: TGTGCCAGCAGCTTAGGGACTAGCGGGGGAAACATTCAGTTCTTC.

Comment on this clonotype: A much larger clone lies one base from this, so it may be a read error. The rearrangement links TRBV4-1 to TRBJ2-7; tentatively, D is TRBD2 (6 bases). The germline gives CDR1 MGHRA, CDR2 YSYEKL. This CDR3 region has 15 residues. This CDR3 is CVSSQGLAIAYEQYF. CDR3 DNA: TGCGTCAGCAGCCAAGGCCTAGCGATCGCCTACGAGCAGTACTTC.

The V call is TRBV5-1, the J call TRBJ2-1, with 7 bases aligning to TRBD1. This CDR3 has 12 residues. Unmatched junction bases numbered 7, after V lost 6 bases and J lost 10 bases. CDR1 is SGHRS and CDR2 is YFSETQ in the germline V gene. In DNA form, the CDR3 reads TGCGCCAGCACCCAGACAGGGAAGGAGCAGTTCTTC. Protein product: CASTQTGKEQFF.

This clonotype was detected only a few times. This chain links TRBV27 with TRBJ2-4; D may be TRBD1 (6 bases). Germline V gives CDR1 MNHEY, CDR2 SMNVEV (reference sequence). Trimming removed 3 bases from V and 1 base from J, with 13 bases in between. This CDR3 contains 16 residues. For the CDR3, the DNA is TGTGCCAGCAGTTTTACTCCTCAGGGGGCCAAAAACATTCAGTACTTC. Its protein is CASSFTPQGAKNIQYF.

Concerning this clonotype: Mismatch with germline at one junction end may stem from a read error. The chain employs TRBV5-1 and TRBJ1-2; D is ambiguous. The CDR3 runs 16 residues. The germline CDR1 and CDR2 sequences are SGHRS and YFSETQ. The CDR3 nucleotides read TGCGTCAGCAGCCTTTCGTTTGAAGGCGGGAACTATGGCCACACCTTC. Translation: CVSSLSFEGGNYGHTF.

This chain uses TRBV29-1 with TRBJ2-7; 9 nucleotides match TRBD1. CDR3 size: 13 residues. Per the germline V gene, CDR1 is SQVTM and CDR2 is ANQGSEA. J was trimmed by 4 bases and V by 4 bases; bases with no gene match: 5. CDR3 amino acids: CSVVQGAFYEQYF. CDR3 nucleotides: TGCAGCGTTGTACAGGGGGCGTTTTACGAGCAGTACTTC.

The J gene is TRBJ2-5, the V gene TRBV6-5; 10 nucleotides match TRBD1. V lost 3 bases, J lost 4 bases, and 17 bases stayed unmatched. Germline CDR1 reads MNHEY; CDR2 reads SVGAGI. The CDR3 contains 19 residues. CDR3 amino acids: CASSYPTGGRVGDPETQYF. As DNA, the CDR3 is TGTGCCAGCAGTTATCCGACAGGGGGCCGTGTTGGGGACCCAGAGACCCAGTACTTC.

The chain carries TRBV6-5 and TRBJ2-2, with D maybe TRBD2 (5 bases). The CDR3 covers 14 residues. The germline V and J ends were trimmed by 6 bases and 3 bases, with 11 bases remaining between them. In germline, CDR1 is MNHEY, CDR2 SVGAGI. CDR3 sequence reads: CASSSFGDTGELFF. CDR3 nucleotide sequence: TGTGCCAGCAGCTCGTTCGGGGACACCGGGGAGCTGTTTTTT.

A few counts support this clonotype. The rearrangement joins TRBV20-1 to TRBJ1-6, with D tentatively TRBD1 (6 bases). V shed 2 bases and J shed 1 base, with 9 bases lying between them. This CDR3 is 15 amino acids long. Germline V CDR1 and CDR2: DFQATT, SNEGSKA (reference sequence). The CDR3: CSARQGLSYNSPLHF. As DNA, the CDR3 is TGCAGTGCTAGACAGGGGTTATCCTATAATTCACCCCTCCACTTT.

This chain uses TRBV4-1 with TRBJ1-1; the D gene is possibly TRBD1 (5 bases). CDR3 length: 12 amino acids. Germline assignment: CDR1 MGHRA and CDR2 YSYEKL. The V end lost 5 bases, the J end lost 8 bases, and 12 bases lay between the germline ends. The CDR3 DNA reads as TGCGCCAGCAGCTGGGTGGGGCGGGAAGCTTTCTTT. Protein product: CASSWVGREAFF.

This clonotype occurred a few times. The CDR3 bases are TGCAGCGTTGAAATACAGTACAAAAACATTCAGTACTTC. This gives the protein CSVEIQYKNIQYF. This rearrangement joins TRBV29-1 to TRBJ2-4; D is uncertain. The V end was cut by 2 bases, the J end by 3 bases, with 8 bases between. The CDR3 covers 13 residues. Germline CDR1 and CDR2: SQVTM and ANQGSEA.

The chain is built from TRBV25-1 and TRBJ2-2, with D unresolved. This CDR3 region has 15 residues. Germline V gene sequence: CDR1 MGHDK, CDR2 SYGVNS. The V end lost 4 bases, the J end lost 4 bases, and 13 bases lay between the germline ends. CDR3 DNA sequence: TGTGCCAGCAGTGGGAAAATGGTGTTCACCGGGGAGCTGTTTTTT. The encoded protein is CASSGKMVFTGELFF.

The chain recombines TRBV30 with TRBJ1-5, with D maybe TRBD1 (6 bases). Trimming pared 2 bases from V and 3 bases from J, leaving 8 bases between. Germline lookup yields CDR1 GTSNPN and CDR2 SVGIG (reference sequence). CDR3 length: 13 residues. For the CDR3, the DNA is TGTGCCTGGAGTACGGGGGCCAATCAGCCCCAGCATTTT. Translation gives CAWSTGANQPQHF.

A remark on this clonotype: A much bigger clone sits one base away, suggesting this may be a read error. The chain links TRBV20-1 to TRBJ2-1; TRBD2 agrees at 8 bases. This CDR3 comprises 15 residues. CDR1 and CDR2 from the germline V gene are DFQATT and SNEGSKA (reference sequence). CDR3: CSARDRSGRKYEQDF. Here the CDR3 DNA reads TGCAGTGCTAGAGATCGGAGCGGGAGAAAATACGAGCAGGACTTC.

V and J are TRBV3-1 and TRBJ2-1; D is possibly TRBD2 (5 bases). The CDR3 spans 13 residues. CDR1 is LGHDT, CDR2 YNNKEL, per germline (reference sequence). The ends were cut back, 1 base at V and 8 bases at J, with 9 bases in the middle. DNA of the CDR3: TGTGCCAGCAGCCAAGGGACTGTCTATGAGCAGTTCTTC. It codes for CASSQGTVYEQFF.

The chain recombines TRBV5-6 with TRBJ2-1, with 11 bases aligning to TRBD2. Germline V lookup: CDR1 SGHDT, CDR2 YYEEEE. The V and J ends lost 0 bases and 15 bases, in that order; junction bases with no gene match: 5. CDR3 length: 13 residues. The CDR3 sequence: CASSLGGLADLFF. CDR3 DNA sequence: TGTGCCAGCAGCTTGGGGGGACTAGCGGATTTGTTCTTC.

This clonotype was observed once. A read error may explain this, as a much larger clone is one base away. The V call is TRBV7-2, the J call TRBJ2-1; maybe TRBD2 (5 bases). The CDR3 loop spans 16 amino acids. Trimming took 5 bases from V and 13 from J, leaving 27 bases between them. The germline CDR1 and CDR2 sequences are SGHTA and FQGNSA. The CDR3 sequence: CASSAPSLRTLETQFF. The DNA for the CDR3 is TGTGCCAGCAGCGCACCTAGCCTACGTACTTTAGAGACCCAGTTCTTC. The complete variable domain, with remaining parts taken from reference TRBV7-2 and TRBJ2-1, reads GAGVSQSPSNKVTEKGKDVELRCDPISGHTALYWYRQSLGQGLEFLIYFQGNSAPDKSGLPSDRFSAERTGGSVSTLTIQRTQQEDSAVYLCASSAPSLRTLETQFFGPGTRLTVL.

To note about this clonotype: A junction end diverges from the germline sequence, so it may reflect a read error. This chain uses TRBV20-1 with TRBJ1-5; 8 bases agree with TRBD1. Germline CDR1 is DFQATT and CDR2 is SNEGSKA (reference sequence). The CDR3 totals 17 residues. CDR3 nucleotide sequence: TGCAGTGCTAGAGAGAGGTCGGTCCAGGGGGCGAATCAGCTCCAGCATTTT. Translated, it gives CSARERSVQGANQLQHF.

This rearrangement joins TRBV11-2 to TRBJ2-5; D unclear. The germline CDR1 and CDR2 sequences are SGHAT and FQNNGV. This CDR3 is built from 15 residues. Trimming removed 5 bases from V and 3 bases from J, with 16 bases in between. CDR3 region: CASSPPAHSKETQYF. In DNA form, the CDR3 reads TGTGCCAGCAGCCCCCCGGCGCACTCAAAAGAGACCCAGTACTTC.

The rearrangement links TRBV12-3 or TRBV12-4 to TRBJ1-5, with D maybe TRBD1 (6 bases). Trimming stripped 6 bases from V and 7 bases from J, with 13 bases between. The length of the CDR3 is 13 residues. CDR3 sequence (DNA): TGTGCCAGCAGAGAGACAGGAGCGCAGCCCCAGCATTTT. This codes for CASRETGAQPQHF.

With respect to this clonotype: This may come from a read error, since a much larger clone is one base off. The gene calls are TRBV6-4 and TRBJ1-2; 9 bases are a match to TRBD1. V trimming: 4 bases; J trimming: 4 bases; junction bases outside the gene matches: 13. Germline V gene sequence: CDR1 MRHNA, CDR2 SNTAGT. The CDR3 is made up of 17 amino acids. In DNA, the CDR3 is TGTGCCAGCAGTGGAGAAGACGGGACAGGGTCCCGCTATGGCTACACCTTC. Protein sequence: CASSGEDGTGSRYGYTF.

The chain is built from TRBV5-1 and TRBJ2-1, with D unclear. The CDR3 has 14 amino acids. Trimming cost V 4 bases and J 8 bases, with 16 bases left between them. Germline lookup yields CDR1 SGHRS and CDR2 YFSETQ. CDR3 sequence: CASSPRTLGDEQFF. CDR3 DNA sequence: TGCGCCAGCAGCCCAAGAACTCTAGGTGATGAGCAGTTCTTC.

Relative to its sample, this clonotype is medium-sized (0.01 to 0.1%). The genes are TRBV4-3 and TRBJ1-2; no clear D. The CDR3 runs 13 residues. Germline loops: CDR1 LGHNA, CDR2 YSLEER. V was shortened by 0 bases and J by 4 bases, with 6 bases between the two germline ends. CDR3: CASSQDRVYGYTF. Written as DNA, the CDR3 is TGCGCCAGCAGCCAAGATCGTGTCTATGGCTACACCTTC.

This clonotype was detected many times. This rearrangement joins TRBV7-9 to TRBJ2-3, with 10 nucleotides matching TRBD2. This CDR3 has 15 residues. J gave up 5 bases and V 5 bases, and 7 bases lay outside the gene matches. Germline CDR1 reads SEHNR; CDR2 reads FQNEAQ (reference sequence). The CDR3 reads CASSPAGGPRDTQYF. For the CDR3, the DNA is TGTGCCAGCAGCCCAGCGGGGGGGCCGAGAGATACGCAGTATTTT.

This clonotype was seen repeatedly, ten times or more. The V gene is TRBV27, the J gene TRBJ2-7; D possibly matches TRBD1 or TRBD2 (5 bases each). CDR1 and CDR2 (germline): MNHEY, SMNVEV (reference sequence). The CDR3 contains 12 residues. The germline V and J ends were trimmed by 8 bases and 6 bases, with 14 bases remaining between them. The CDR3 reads CASATEGSEQYF. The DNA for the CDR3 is TGTGCCAGCGCGACAGAGGGTTCCGAGCAGTACTTC.

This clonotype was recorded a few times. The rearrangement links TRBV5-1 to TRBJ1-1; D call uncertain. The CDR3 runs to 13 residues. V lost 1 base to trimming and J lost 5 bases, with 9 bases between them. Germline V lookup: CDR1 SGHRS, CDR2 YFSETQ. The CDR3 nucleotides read TGCGCCAGCAGCTTGATGAGGGAAACTGAAGCTTTCTTT. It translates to CASSLMRETEAFF.

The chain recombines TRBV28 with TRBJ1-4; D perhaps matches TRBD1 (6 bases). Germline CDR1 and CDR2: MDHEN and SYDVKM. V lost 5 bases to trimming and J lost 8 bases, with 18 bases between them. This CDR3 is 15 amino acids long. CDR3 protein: CASSTTRGTVEKLFF. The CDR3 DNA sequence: TGTGCCAGCAGTACCACAAGGGGGACTGTGGAAAAACTGTTTTTT.

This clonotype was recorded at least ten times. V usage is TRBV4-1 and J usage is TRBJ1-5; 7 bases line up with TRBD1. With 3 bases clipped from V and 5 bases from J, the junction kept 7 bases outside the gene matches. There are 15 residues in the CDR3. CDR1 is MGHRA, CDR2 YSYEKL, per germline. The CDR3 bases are TGCGCCAGCAGCCATTGGACAGGAGGGGATCAGCCCCAGCATTTT. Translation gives CASSHWTGGDQPQHF.

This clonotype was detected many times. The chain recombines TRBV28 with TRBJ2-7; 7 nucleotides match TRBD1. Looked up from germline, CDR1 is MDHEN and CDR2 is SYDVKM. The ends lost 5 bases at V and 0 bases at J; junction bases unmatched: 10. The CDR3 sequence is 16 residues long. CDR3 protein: CASSKGAGSSSYEQYF. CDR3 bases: TGTGCCAGCAGTAAGGGGGCAGGTTCGAGCTCCTACGAGCAGTACTTC.

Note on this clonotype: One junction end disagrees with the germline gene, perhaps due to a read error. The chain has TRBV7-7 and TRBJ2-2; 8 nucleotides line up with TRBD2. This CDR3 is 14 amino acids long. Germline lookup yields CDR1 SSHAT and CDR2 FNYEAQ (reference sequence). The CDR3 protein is CASSGGVNTGEPFF. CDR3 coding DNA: TGTGCCAGCTCCGGGGGGGTGAACACCGGGGAGCCGTTTTTT.